Each of the 11 T cell receptor beta chains below was sequenced from the same sample in a study of metastatic and nonmetastatic thyroid tumors. TCRdb re-called clones via MiXCR from the PCR reads. The profile shows about 69,000 clones, 13% to 15% of them singletons. Not a single patient had been given any form of treatment at any point before undergoing thyroid surgery. The sequenced material came from blood. The receptors here all came from a male donor with papillary thyroid cancer or a benign thyroid nodule (not recorded which). Some clones in this sample may be carry-over from other donors' samples.

This clone was detected ten times or more. Other nucleotide sequences in the sample specify the same CDR3. This chain links TRBV7-9 with TRBJ1-5, with D unclear. In germline, CDR1 is SEHNR, CDR2 FQNEAQ (reference sequence). V lost 1 base, J lost 4 bases, and 11 bases lay in between. The CDR3 is made up of 15 amino acids. This chain's CDR3 is CASSLEAGLNQPQHF. The DNA of the CDR3 is TGTGCCAGCAGCTTAGAGGCAGGCCTTAATCAGCCCCAGCATTTT.

With regard to this clone: A clone one base away is much larger, so this may be a read error. The chain joins TRBV14 to TRBJ1-1, with D tentatively TRBD1 (5 bases). In germline, CDR1 is SGHDN, CDR2 FVKESK. This CDR3 spans 13 amino acids. The germline V and J ends were trimmed by 6 bases and 2 bases, with 10 bases remaining between them. This CDR3 is CASSYDSNTEAFF. In DNA, the CDR3 is TGTGCCAGCAGTTACGACAGTAACACTGAAGCTTTCTTT.

This clone was detected many times. The chain recombines TRBV4-1 with TRBJ1-1; D is ambiguous. CDR3 length equals 15 residues. CDR1 is MGHRA and CDR2 is YSYEKL in the germline V gene. The V end lost 4 bases, the J end lost 0 bases, and 12 bases lay between the germline ends. The CDR3 DNA reads as TGCGCCAGCAGCCCTACCACTCTCCTGAACACTGAAGCTTTCTTT. Translated, it gives CASSPTTLLNTEAFF.

Comment on this clone: With a much larger clone just one base away, this may be a read error. Different DNA sequences within this sample yield the same CDR3. J is TRBJ2-7 and V is TRBV29-1; no clear D gene. Trimming took 7 bases from V and 1 from J, leaving 11 bases between them. Germline assignment: CDR1 SQVTM and CDR2 ANQGSEA. The CDR3 consists of 12 residues. CDR3 in amino acids: CSAVGASYEQYF. CDR3 DNA sequence: TGCAGCGCCGTTGGTGCTTCCTACGAGCAGTACTTC.

This clone was recorded many times. The CDR3 here is CASSPGLAGAGELFF. The CDR3 nucleotides read TGTGCCAGCAGCCCGGGACTAGCGGGAGCTGGGGAGCTGTTTTTT. The V gene is TRBV7-2, the J gene TRBJ2-2, with 14 bases that match TRBD2. The germline gives CDR1 SGHTA, CDR2 FQGNSA. Trimming took 5 bases from V and 8 from J; bases not matched to a gene: 4. The CDR3 runs 15 residues.

This clone was detected ten times or more. The chain joins TRBV30 to TRBJ1-5, with TRBD1 as a possible D gene (5 bases). The CDR3 has 16 residues. V was pared by 2 bases and J by 1 base, with 15 bases between. In germline, CDR1 is GTSNPN, CDR2 SVGIG (reference sequence). CDR3 protein: CAWSHLGQGSNQPQHF. The CDR3 DNA follows: TGTGCCTGGAGTCACTTAGGGCAGGGAAGCAATCAGCCCCAGCATTTT.

This clone was recorded at least ten times. The chain links TRBV9 to TRBJ2-3; D could derive from TRBD1 or TRBD2 (5 bases each). Germline CDR1 SGDLS, CDR2 YYNGEE. This CDR3 is built from 13 residues. Trimming removed 3 bases from V and 5 bases from J, with 10 bases in between. The CDR3 coding sequence is TGTGCCAGCAGCGCAGTGGGGGTAGATACGCAGTATTTT. It encodes CASSAVGVDTQYF.

With regard to this clone: A read error may explain this, as a much larger clone is one base away. The V gene is TRBV29-1, the J gene TRBJ1-1; D is unclear. CDR1 and CDR2 (germline): SQVTM, ANQGSEA. There are 11 residues in the CDR3. CDR3 in DNA: TGCAGCGTTGATGTGGGCACTGAAGCTTTATTT. Its translation: CSVDVGTEALF. The whole variable domain, remainder taken from reference TRBV29-1 and TRBJ1-1, is SAVISQKPSRDICQRGTSLTIQCQVDSQVTMMFWYRQQPGQSLTLIATANQGSEATYESGFVIDKFPISRPNLTFSTLTVSNMSPEDSSIYLCSVDVGTEALFGQGTRLTVV.

The table lists this clone with many counts. The chain joins TRBV6-2 or TRBV6-3 to TRBJ2-3; TRBD1 matches at 12 bases. This CDR3 is 15 amino acids long. Trimming at V came to 5 bases and at J to 6 bases, leaving 6 bases not matched to a gene. The V gene's germline CDR1 is MNHEY and CDR2 SVGEGT. The CDR3 DNA is TGTGCCAGCAGTCAACCGGGACAGGGGGCGGATACGCAGTATTTT. Translating gives CASSQPGQGADTQYF.

This clone has just a few counts. The chain is built from TRBV6-1 and TRBJ1-1; no firm D call. This CDR3 is 13 amino acids long. V gave up 8 bases and J gave up 3 bases, with 13 bases separating them. From germline, CDR1 is MNHNS and CDR2 SASEGT. The CDR3 here is CASATQEDTEAFF. Written as DNA, the CDR3 is TGTGCCAGCGCTACCCAGGAAGACACTGAAGCTTTCTTT.

This clone has at least ten counts. The chain couples TRBV25-1 to TRBJ1-2; weak D call: TRBD1 (5 bases). The CDR3 contains 15 residues. Germline assignment: CDR1 MGHDK and CDR2 SYGVNS. V lost 4 bases and J 2 bases, leaving 14 bases between the germline ends. The CDR3 is CASSATLGGNYGYTF. The CDR3 bases are TGTGCCAGCAGTGCAACCTTGGGGGGGAACTATGGCTACACCTTC.